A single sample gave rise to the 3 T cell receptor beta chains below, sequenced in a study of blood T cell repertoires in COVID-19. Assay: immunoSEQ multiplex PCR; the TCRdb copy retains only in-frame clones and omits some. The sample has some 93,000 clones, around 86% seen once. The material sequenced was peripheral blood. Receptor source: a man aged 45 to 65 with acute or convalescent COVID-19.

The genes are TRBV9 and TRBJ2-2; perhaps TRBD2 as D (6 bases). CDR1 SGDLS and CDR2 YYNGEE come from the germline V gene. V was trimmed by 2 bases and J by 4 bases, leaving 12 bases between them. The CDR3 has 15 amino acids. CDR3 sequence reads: CASSVIAEGTGELFF. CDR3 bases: TGTGCCAGCAGCGTCATAGCGGAGGGCACCGGGGAGCTGTTTTTT.

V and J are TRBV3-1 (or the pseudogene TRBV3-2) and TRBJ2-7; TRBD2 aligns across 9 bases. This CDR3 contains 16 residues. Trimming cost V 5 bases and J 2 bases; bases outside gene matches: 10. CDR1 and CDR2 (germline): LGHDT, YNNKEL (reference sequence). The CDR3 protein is CASSGGLALSAYEQYF. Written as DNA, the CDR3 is TGTGCCAGCAGCGGTGGACTAGCGCTTTCTGCCTACGAGCAGTACTTC.

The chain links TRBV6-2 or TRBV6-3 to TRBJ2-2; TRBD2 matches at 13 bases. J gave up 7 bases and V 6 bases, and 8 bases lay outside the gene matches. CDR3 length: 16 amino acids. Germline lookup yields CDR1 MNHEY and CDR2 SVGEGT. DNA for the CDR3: TGTGCCAGCAGCCCTGGACTAGCGGGAGAAGGCGGGGAGCTGTTTTTT. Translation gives CASSPGLAGEGGELFF.